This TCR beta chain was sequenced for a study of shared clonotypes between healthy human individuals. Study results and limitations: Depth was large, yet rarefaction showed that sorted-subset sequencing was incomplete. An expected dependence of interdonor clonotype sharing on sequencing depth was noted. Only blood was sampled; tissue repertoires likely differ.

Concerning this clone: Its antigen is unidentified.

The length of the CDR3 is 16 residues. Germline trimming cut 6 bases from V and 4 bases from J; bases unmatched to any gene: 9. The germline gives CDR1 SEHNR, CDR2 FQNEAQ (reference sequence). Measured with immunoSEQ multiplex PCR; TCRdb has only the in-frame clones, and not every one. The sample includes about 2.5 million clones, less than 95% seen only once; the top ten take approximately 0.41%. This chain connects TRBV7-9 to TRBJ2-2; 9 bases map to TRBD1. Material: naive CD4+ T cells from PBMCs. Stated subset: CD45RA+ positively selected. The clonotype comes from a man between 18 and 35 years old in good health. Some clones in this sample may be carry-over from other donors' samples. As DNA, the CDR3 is TGTGCCAGCAGGTCGACAGGGGGGTCGGGCACCGGGGAGCTGTTTTTT. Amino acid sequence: CASRSTGGSGTGELFF.